This T cell receptor (beta chain) was sequenced in a study of blood T cell repertoires in COVID-19. At the level of the study: The origin of the acute and convalescent COVID-19 samples was the United States, Italy and Spain. PBMCs, B-cell-depleted T cells, or T cells provided the cDNA or gDNA that made up the material.

CDR3 size: 13 residues. Germline CDR1 reads SGHNT; CDR2 reads YYREEE (reference sequence). V was trimmed by 2 bases and J by 4 bases, leaving 7 bases between them. Under the authors' procedure: Counts of nucleated cells, estimated from reference gene primer amplification, were obtained. Method: immunoSEQ multiplex PCR; TCRdb's copy keeps in-frame clones and lacks some. V, J and clone size were drawn from that table, and D and trimming were deduced from the DNA. The sample has 300,000 to 450,000 clones; 75% to 90% are singletons. The chain has TRBV5-4 and TRBJ2-1; D is unresolved. This TCR derives from a woman under 30 with acute or convalescent COVID-19. Sequenced: peripheral blood. DNA of the CDR3: TGTGCCAGCAGCTTAAACAGTTACAATGAGCAGTTCTTC. Its translation: CASSLNSYNEQFF.